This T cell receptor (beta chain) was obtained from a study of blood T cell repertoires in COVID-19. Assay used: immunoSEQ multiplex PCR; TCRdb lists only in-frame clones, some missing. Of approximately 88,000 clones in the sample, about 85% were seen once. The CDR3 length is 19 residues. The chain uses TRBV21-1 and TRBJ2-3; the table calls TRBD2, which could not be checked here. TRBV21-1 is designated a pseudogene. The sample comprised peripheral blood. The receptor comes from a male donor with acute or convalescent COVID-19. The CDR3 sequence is CASSLWETSGGCGTDTQYF. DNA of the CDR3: TGTGCCAGCTCCCTTTGGGAAACTAGCGGGGGATGTGGCACAGATACGCAGTATTTT.